Listed here is a single TCR beta chain. The target of this receptor is not known. No base-level quality is on record; no much larger clone is a single base apart. V lost 0 bases and J lost 7 bases; the stretch between them is 11 bases long. The CDR3 has 14 amino acids, counting the end cysteine and phenylalanine. Only CDR3 DNA is held: 42 bases, read in frame from base 1. CDR1 is given as SGDLS and CDR2 as YYNGEE, both from the germline V gene. This entry comes from a study of blood T cell repertoires in COVID-19 (dated by TCRdb to the early 2020s). Notes on the research overall: ImmuneRACE Cohort 3 recovered participants were defined by two consecutive negative NP/OP PCR tests, healthcare professional clearance, or symptom resolution. Samples from collaborators originated in the United States, Italy and Spain and spanned both the acute and convalescent phases of COVID-19. The material from the prospective study consisted of cDNA or gDNA derived from T cells, B-cell-depleted T cells, or PBMCs. Subjects who had been exposed to COVID-19, were actively infected with it, or had recovered from it provided the deeply sampled blood TCRbeta repertoires that made up the dataset. The repertoires were released in a freely available public database intended as a resource for research on the immune response to SARS-CoV-2. Samples came from the ongoing ImmuneRACE study (first 160 participants) plus 1,254 subjects from 6 global collaborators. A de-identified subject ID, COVID-19 status, age in years and sex were almost always included in the sample metadata. Where HLA class I and class II types were available, the types were taken from metadata supplied by the sample provider, not from assay-based typing. Broad study findings and their caveats: The quantity of clinical and demographic metadata differed by source and by participant and was supplied without curation.

In the prospective study, participants were about 18 to 90 years old, resided in around 25 geographic areas of the United States, and were enrolled through a virtual design. To assign participants to cohorts, the prospective study relied on clinical history that participants themselves reported in a screening survey and a study questionnaire. Each participant in the prospective study had whole blood, serum and a nasopharyngeal or oropharyngeal swab collected by mobile phlebotomists. Additional blood draws and questionnaires over an approximately two-month period could optionally be provided by prospective study participants. Blood samples from the prospective study were shipped frozen or at room temperature prior to DNA extraction. TCRbeta CDR3 regions were amplified from genomic DNA by means of the immunoSEQ Assay, a bias-controlled multiplex PCR. The authors' analysis ran thus. The number of nucleated cells in each sample was estimated by amplification of reference gene primers within the assay. Sequence reads were collapsed and filtered to measure the absolute abundance of every unique TCRbeta CDR3 rearrangement. For each sample, productive Simpson clonality was calculated by taking the square root of Simpson's diversity index across productive rearrangements. TCRdb obtained this table from immuneACCESS and retained in-frame rearrangements with V and J assigned. These tables miss some clones; where compared with another copy, unresolved V genes account for less than half of the shortfall, and the remainder is unexplained. Clone size and V and J calls were adopted from that table, with D and trimming inferred from the DNA. This sample is represented by over 200,000 clones; 80% to 90% of them were singletons. The ten largest make up 2.5% to 3.5% of the sample.

Recombination joined TRBV9 with TRBJ1-5; matching of 5 bases hints at TRBD1 as the D gene. The sample taken for sequencing was PBMCs or T cells enriched from blood (not recorded which). This sequence was found in a woman aged 45-65 years in a cohort exposed to, infected with or recovered from COVID-19 (not recorded which). The nucleotide sequence reads TGTGCCAGCAGCGTAGGGCAGGGAGGGCAGCCCCAGCATTTT. Translated, it reads CASSVGQGGQPQHF.